The present TCR beta chain was sequenced within a study of T-cell reconstitution after alpha-beta-depleted transplantation in children (dated by TCRdb to between 2015 and 2016). Notes on the research overall: The study quantitatively tracked T-cell immune reconstitution after TCRalphabeta/CD19-depleted allogeneic hematopoietic cell transplantation in children using TCR repertoire profiling.

V and J are truncated by 2 bases and 3 bases respectively, leaving an intervening sequence of 8 bases. The CDR3 holds 13 amino acids from the cysteine to the phenylalanine. The entry retains the CDR3 DNA only, 39 bases that are in frame from base 1. CDR1 LGHDT and CDR2 YNNKEL are derived from the germline V gene (reference sequence). Libraries were constructed by PCR. Sequencing was performed on an Illumina HiSeq 2500. TCR libraries were prepared with molecular barcoding, using unique molecular identifiers to normalize TCRbeta repertoire quantification. Using fastp at Q25 and MiXCR, TCRdb reprocessed the public reads and kept productive beta chains. Each entry merges the rows of one CDR3 protein and shows their most common DNA and genes. The sample table contains about 610,000 distinct CDR3 sequences; only one count was recorded for roughly a quarter of them. The ten top clones hold around a third of the sample.

Taken with the paper, the label for treatment or condition translates to: allogeneic hematopoietic cell transplantation with graft depleted of TCRalphabeta T cells and CD19 B cells. The children who served as transplant recipients had been given grafts of TCRalphabeta/CD19-depleted allogeneic hematopoietic cells. General study outcomes and caveats: In some patients, high TCRbeta diversity at day 60 was attributed to recipient T cells and intrathymic progenitors that had survived conditioning. Over subsequent months, a decline in hyperexpanded clone frequencies was noted, and after one year, T-cell counts and TCRbeta diversity were mostly ascribed to newly produced T cells. Apparently early alphabetaT-cell count recovery about two months after transplant reportedly relied on only several hundred rapidly expanded clones derived from non-depleted graft cells.

Details on this clonotype: The antigen this receptor binds is unknown. Base qualities are not recorded, but no much larger clone differs from it by a single base.

This sequence originates from a boy younger than two with Wiskott-Aldrich syndrome, due to receive a stem cell transplant. The chain is assembled from TRBV3-1 and TRBJ2-7; no D gene can be assigned with confidence. Here the sequenced sample was PBMCs, taken before TCRalphabeta/CD19-depleted stem cell transplant. The CDR3 region reads CASSQSRRYEQYF. The nucleotide sequence reads TGTGCCAGCAGCCAATCCCGGCGCTACGAGCAGTACTTC.